This TCR beta chain was recorded in a study of T-cell reconstitution after alpha-beta-depleted transplantation in children. Construction of the TCRbeta library involved unique molecular identifiers. MiXCR, run by TCRdb on the PCR reads, gives a single entry per CDR3 protein. The sample consists of more than 90,000 distinct CDR3 sequences, 7% to 9% of them appearing once. The CDR3 extends over 15 amino acids. V was shortened by 1 base and J by 6 bases, with 14 bases between the two germline ends. From germline, CDR1 is SGHAT and CDR2 FQNNGV. This clonotype was counted ten times or more. The V and J genes are TRBV11-2 and TRBJ2-3; D uncertain. The sample was PBMCs from the stem cell graft donor, taken from the stem cell graft. The sequence came from a human donor who donated a stem cell graft to a child with congenital amegakaryocytic thrombocytopenia. CDR3 DNA: TGTGCCAGCAGCTTAGTCGGCATTGAGGAGGATACGCAGTATTTT. It specifies CASSLVGIEEDTQYF.